These 17 T cell receptor beta chains came from one sample sequenced in a study of cytomegalovirus exposure and HLA in healthy donors. PCR primers comprised 60 Vbeta and 13 Jbeta primers. Assay used: immunoSEQ multiplex PCR; TCRdb lists only in-frame clones, some missing. The sample has around 130,000 clones, 80% seen once. Sequencing was done on a sample of PBMCs. These receptors were obtained from a male donor in good health and CMV-seronegative.

V and J are TRBV29-1 and TRBJ2-7; 12 bases are shared with TRBD2. Germline loops: CDR1 SQVTM, CDR2 ANQGSEA. The V gene end was trimmed by 4 bases and the J gene end by 3 bases; junction bases not matched to a gene: 1. The CDR3 sequence is 13 residues long. The CDR3 spells CSVGLAGVYEQYF. The CDR3 DNA reads TGCAGCGTTGGACTAGCGGGAGTCTACGAGCAGTACTTC.

This clone was seen a few times. This sequence joins TRBV5-4 and TRBJ1-4, with D tentatively TRBD1 (5 bases). V lost 3 bases, J lost 6 bases, and 12 bases lay in between. Per the germline V gene, CDR1 is SGHNT and CDR2 is YYREEE (reference sequence). The CDR3 sequence is 14 residues long. The DNA of the CDR3 is TGTGCCAGCAGCTCTCAGGGAAGGGATGAAAAACTGTTTTTT. Encoded protein: CASSSQGRDEKLFF.

The rearrangement links TRBV27 to TRBJ1-4, with 10 nucleotides matching TRBD1. This CDR3 is built from 16 residues. Unmatched junction bases numbered 3, after V lost 0 bases and J lost 5 bases. Germline loops: CDR1 MNHEY, CDR2 SMNVEV (reference sequence). CDR3 bases: TGTGCCAGCAGTTTATCCTGGACAGGGGGAAATGAAAAACTGTTTTTT. Its protein product is CASSLSWTGGNEKLFF.

This chain joins TRBV5-1 and TRBJ2-5; 13 bases are shared with TRBD2. The CDR3 length is 17 residues. Trimming cost V 4 bases and J 3 bases; bases outside gene matches: 9. The germline V gene has CDR1 SGHRS and CDR2 YFSETQ. CDR3: CASSLGTSGILEETQYF. CDR3 DNA: TGCGCCAGCAGCCTAGGGACTAGCGGGATACTGGAAGAGACCCAGTACTTC.

The chain joins TRBV5-5 to TRBJ1-6; no firm D call. With 0 bases removed from V and 7 bases from J, the gap between germline ends came to 5 bases. Per germline, CDR1 SGHKS and CDR2 YYEKEE (reference sequence). This CDR3 has 13 amino acids. This CDR3 is CASSLVSNSPLHF. CDR3 bases: TGTGCCAGCAGCTTGGTCTCCAATTCACCCCTCCACTTT.

CDR3 amino acids: CSATGRLYNEQFF. As DNA, the CDR3 is TGCAGCGCCACAGGCCGGCTCTACAATGAGCAGTTCTTC. The gene calls are TRBV29-1 and TRBJ2-1; D may be TRBD1 (5 bases). The CDR3 has 13 amino acids. From germline, CDR1 is SQVTM and CDR2 ANQGSEA. The germline V and J ends were trimmed by 7 bases and 3 bases, with 13 bases remaining between them.

This clone was seen a few times. For the CDR3, the DNA is TGTGCCAGCAGTGAGACAGGGGGCAATCAGCCCCAGCATTTT. Amino acids: CASSETGGNQPQHF. V and J are TRBV6-4 and TRBJ1-5; 8 bases map to TRBD1. The CDR3 runs to 14 residues. Germline assignment: CDR1 MRHNA and CDR2 SNTAGT. The V gene end was trimmed by 3 bases and the J gene end by 2 bases; junction bases not matched to a gene: 0.

The chain joins TRBV4-3 to TRBJ1-2; D is unclear. CDR1 is LGHNA and CDR2 is YSLEER in the germline V gene. The CDR3 runs 13 residues. Deletions cut 2 bases from V and 7 bases from J, with 11 bases between. The CDR3 region is CASSQTVKVGYTF. As DNA, the CDR3 is TGCGCCAGCAGCCAAACTGTTAAAGTTGGCTACACCTTC.

The chain combines TRBV30 with TRBJ1-1; D ambiguous. Germline V gene sequence: CDR1 GTSNPN, CDR2 SVGIG (reference sequence). The CDR3 has 11 amino acids. Deletions cut 5 bases from V and 6 bases from J, with 10 bases between. DNA for the CDR3: TGTGCCTGGGGGGAGGGCGCTGAAGCTTTCTTT. As protein: CAWGEGAEAFF.

This clone was counted a few times. This chain's CDR3 is CASSPQPSAQYF. The CDR3 nucleotides read TGTGCCAGCAGCCCCCAACCTTCGGCGCAGTATTTT. The gene calls are TRBV28 and TRBJ2-3; D unresolved. CDR1 and CDR2 from the germline V gene are MDHEN and SYDVKM. This CDR3 has 12 residues. Trimming took 6 bases from V and 10 from J, leaving 14 bases between them.

The chain has TRBV7-9 and TRBJ2-1; D might be TRBD2 (6 bases). Germline V lookup: CDR1 SEHNR, CDR2 FQNEAQ (reference sequence). CDR3 length: 15 amino acids. V lost 5 bases, J lost 2 bases, and 13 bases lay in between. CDR3 loop: CASSHGEAPYNEQFF. The CDR3 DNA sequence: TGTGCCAGCAGCCACGGGGAGGCCCCCTACAATGAGCAGTTCTTC.

Worth noting for this clone: At one end, the junction sequence differs from germline, possibly due to a read error. The chain couples TRBV7-9 to TRBJ2-3; D is possibly TRBD1 (6 bases). The CDR3 has 17 amino acids. From germline, CDR1 is SEHNR and CDR2 FQNEAQ (reference sequence). DNA of the CDR3: TGTTCCAGCAGCCTCACACTCAGGGGTAAGGTGGCAGATACGCAGTATTTT. Protein sequence: CSSSLTLRGKVADTQYF.

The chain links TRBV19 to TRBJ2-7; D might be TRBD2 (6 bases). The CDR3 has 15 residues. Trimming stripped 6 bases from V and 5 bases from J, with 20 bases between. CDR1 and CDR2 (germline): LNHDA, SQIVND (reference sequence). In DNA, the CDR3 is TGTGCCAGTAGGATGGGGCCGGAGGGGTTCCACGAGCAGTACTTC. Its protein product is CASRMGPEGFHEQYF.

The chain carries TRBV27 and TRBJ1-1, with TRBD1 as a possible D gene (5 bases). Germline V gene sequence: CDR1 MNHEY, CDR2 SMNVEV (reference sequence). Trimming removed 3 bases from V and 1 base from J, with 9 bases in between. CDR3 length equals 14 residues. The CDR3, as DNA: TGTGCCAGCAGTTTTACAGGAACGAACACTGAAGCTTTCTTT. Its protein product is CASSFTGTNTEAFF.

The chain links TRBV9 to TRBJ2-2; tentatively, D is TRBD1 (6 bases). Germline V lookup: CDR1 SGDLS, CDR2 YYNGEE. The CDR3 is 17 residues long. The V end lost 0 bases, the J end lost 0 bases, and 12 bases lay between the germline ends. In DNA, the CDR3 is TGTGCCAGCAGCGTAGGACTTCGACAGGCGAACACCGGGGAGCTGTTTTTT. Residues: CASSVGLRQANTGELFF.

This chain connects TRBV19 to TRBJ1-5; tentatively, D is TRBD1 (5 bases). CDR3 length equals 15 residues. Germline V gives CDR1 LNHDA, CDR2 SQIVND (reference sequence). The germline V and J ends were trimmed by 7 bases and 0 bases, with 13 bases remaining between them. The chain's CDR3 is CASTIDRGSNQPQHF. CDR3 coding DNA: TGTGCCAGTACCATAGATAGGGGTAGCAATCAGCCCCAGCATTTT. The full variable domain, in which reference TRBV19 and TRBJ1-5 provide the parts outside the CDR3, is DGGITQSPKYLFRKEGQNVTLSCEQNLNHDAMYWYRQDPGQGLRLIYYSQIVNDFQKGDIAEGYSVSREKKESFPLTVTSAQKNPTAFYLCASTIDRGSNQPQHFGDGTRLSIL.

CDR3 DNA: TGTGCCAGCAGCGAAGGACGTTCTCAGGGTGGAAACACCATATATTTT. This gives the protein CASSEGRSQGGNTIYF. This rearrangement joins TRBV5-4 to TRBJ1-3; tentative D call: TRBD1 (5 bases). CDR1 and CDR2 from the germline V gene are SGHNT and YYREEE (reference sequence). The V end was cut by 4 bases, the J end by 3 bases, with 17 bases between. The CDR3 totals 16 residues.